Listed below are T cell receptor beta chains from one sample, sequenced in a study of cytomegalovirus exposure and HLA in healthy donors. TCRdb's copy holds only in-frame clones and misses some; the assay was immunoSEQ multiplex PCR. Altogether about 140,000 clones are present, less than 85% being singletons, with the ten largest covering approximately 8.8%. Sequencing was carried out using PBMCs. The receptor source for this set is a woman in her fifties or sixties in good health and CMV-seropositive. The CDR3 runs from the conserved cysteine through the conserved F or W. A D gene is named only where the DNA matches it firmly. For some rows the clone size is stated as once, few or many, or as a class when expanded; others skip it.

CASSRPGAPATHEQYF	TGTGCCAGCAGCCGACCAGGGGCCCCGGCTACCCACGAGCAGTACTTC	16	-	TRBJ2-7	TRBV27	-
CASSRRLAGGRGETQYF	TGTGCCAGCAGTCGTAGACTAGCGGGGGGTCGCGGGGAGACCCAGTACTTC	17	TRBD2	TRBJ2-5	TRBV28	-
CASSPGQGVREQYF	TGTGCCAGCAGCCCCGGACAGGGGGTCAGGGAGCAGTACTTC	14	TRBD1	TRBJ2-7	TRBV11-1	-
CSVGGSSGNTIYF	TGCAGCGTTGGTGGGAGCTCTGGAAACACCATATATTTT	13	-	TRBJ1-3	TRBV29-1	once
CASWTLSGRSREEAFF	TGTGCCAGCTGGACACTTTCAGGACGTTCGCGGGAGGAAGCTTTCTTT	16	-	TRBJ1-1	TRBV27	once
CASRRLDTGELFF	TGTGCCAGCAGACGACTAGACACCGGGGAGCTGTTTTTT	13	-	TRBJ2-2	TRBV6-5	-
CASSLGGPTAGELFF	TGCGCCAGCAGCTTGGGCGGCCCGACCGCCGGGGAGCTGTTTTTT	15	-	TRBJ2-2	TRBV5-1	-
CASSLVQGEQPQHF	TGTGCCAGCAGCTTAGTCCAGGGGGAGCAGCCCCAGCATTTT	14	TRBD1	TRBJ1-5	TRBV7-2	-
CASSLIGVDHEQYF	TGTGCCAGCAGTTTAATCGGGGTAGACCACGAGCAGTACTTC	14	-	TRBJ2-7	TRBV28	-
CASSLKPGTEAFF	TGTGCCAGCAGCTTAAAACCGGGCACTGAAGCTTTCTTT	13	-	TRBJ1-1	TRBV7-2	-
CASSVSAVGGELFF	TGTGCCAGCAGCGTAAGTGCAGTTGGCGGGGAGCTGTTTTTT	14	-	TRBJ2-2	TRBV9	-
CASSRTGAYGYTF	TGTGCCAGCAGCCGCACAGGGGCCTATGGCTACACCTTC	13	TRBD1	TRBJ1-2	TRBV6-5	-
CASSLSTGTTEAFF	TGTGCCAGCAGTTTGTCGACAGGGACCACTGAAGCTTTCTTT	14	TRBD1	TRBJ1-1	TRBV28	-
CSSSLWSGQGGNEQFF	TGTTCCAGCAGCTTATGGTCCGGACAGGGAGGGAATGAGCAGTTCTTC	16	-	TRBJ2-1	TRBV7-9	-
CASSIVGTGVGSNQPQHF	TGTGCCAGTAGTATAGTAGGGACAGGGGTTGGTAGCAATCAGCCCCAGCATTTT	18	TRBD1	TRBJ1-5	TRBV19	once
CASSVEERDSLRGGYTF	TGTGCCAGCAGCGTAGAGGAGAGAGACTCACTAAGGGGAGGCTACACCTTC	17	-	TRBJ1-2	TRBV9	few
CASSLSASGGSYEQYF	TGTGCCAGCAGCTTATCTGCTAGCGGGGGGTCCTACGAGCAGTACTTC	16	TRBD2	TRBJ2-7	TRBV7-3	-
CASSRSGQPYEQYF	TGTGCCAGCAGCCGATCGGGACAGCCCTACGAGCAGTACTTC	14	TRBD1	TRBJ2-7	TRBV7-2	-
CASSDSRGSFKNTGELFF	TGTGCCAGCAGTGACTCCAGGGGCTCGTTTAAGAACACCGGGGAGCTGTTTTTT	18	-	TRBJ2-2	TRBV6-4	few
CAISEQVGNYGYTF	TGTGCCATCAGTGAACAGGTGGGGAACTATGGCTACACCTTC	14	-	TRBJ1-2	TRBV10-3	-
CASSPRGRGDTQYF	TGTGCCAGCAGTCCCAGGGGGCGCGGGGATACGCAGTATTTT	14	TRBD1	TRBJ2-3	TRBV28	-
CAWSGQHEQYF	TGTGCCTGGAGTGGACAACACGAGCAGTACTTC	11	-	TRBJ2-7	TRBV30	-
CASAQSGPANYGYTF	TGTGCTAGTGCCCAAAGCGGGCCGGCTAACTATGGCTACACCTTC	15	-	TRBJ1-2	TRBV12-5	-
CASSLAPGSHEQFF	TGCGCCAGCAGCTTGGCCCCAGGGTCCCATGAGCAGTTCTTC	14	-	TRBJ2-1	TRBV5-1	once
CASSSQGTGPYEQYF	TGTGCCAGCAGCTCCCAGGGGACAGGACCCTACGAGCAGTACTTC	15	TRBD1	TRBJ2-7	TRBV9	-
CASSVGEGPSTGELFF	TGTGCCAGCAGCGTAGGGGAGGGGCCTAGCACCGGGGAGCTGTTTTTT	16	TRBD2	TRBJ2-2	TRBV9	once
CASSKAWTGVNYGYTF	TGTGCCAGTAGTAAGGCATGGACAGGGGTGAACTATGGCTACACCTTC	16	TRBD1	TRBJ1-2	TRBV19	-
CASSPTTASDWQYF	TGTGCCAGCAGCCCCACTACGGCGAGCGATTGGCAGTACTTC	14	-	TRBJ2-7	TRBV9	-
CASSGWDRRSNESALAKNIQYF	TGCGCCAGCAGCGGATGGGACAGGCGGAGTAACGAGTCAGCTTTAGCCAAAAACATTCAGTACTTC	22	TRBD1	TRBJ2-4	TRBV5-1	-
CASSLGEGDEQYF	TGTGCCAGCAGCTTAGGGGAAGGAGACGAGCAGTACTTC	13	-	TRBJ2-7	TRBV13	-
CASSFSAGANVLTF	TGTGCCAGCAGTTTCTCCGCTGGGGCCAACGTCCTGACTTTC	14	-	TRBJ2-6	TRBV27	once
CASSLYLSTDTQYF	TGTGCCAGCAGCTTATACTTGTCCACAGATACGCAGTATTTT	14	-	TRBJ2-3	TRBV11-3	-
CASSQDRERTDTQYF	TGTGCCAGCAGCCAGGACCGGGAGAGGACAGATACGCAGTATTTT	15	-	TRBJ2-3	TRBV5-6	-
CASGGVNYGYTF	TGTGCCAGCGGCGGAGTCAACTATGGCTACACCTTC	12	-	TRBJ1-2	TRBV28	-
CASSEGPLQGGHGYGYTF	TGTGCCAGCAGTGAAGGGCCCCTACAGGGGGGCCACGGCTATGGCTACACCTTC	18	TRBD1	TRBJ1-2	TRBV6-1	once
CASSLGPSGADTQYF	TGCGCCAGCAGCTTGGGCCCATCAGGCGCAGATACGCAGTATTTT	15	-	TRBJ2-3	TRBV5-1	-
CASSLGLYGYTF	TGTGCCAGCAGCCTAGGACTGTATGGCTACACCTTC	12	-	TRBJ1-2	TRBV28	-
CASSLVFAQGSSPLHF	TGCGCCAGCAGCTTGGTCTTTGCGCAGGGAAGTTCACCCCTCCACTTT	16	-	TRBJ1-6	TRBV5-1	-
CASSLATGTGEGGNTIYF	TGTGCCAGCAGCTTAGCAACCGGGACAGGGGAGGGTGGAAACACCATATATTTT	18	TRBD1	TRBJ1-3	TRBV11-1	few
CATSLPPPGTGLGYTF	TGTGCCACGTCTTTACCGCCCCCCGGGACGGGACTTGGCTACACCTTC	16	-	TRBJ1-2	TRBV27	-
CATHSYSQPQHF	TGTGCCACCCATTCTTATAGTCAGCCCCAGCATTTT	12	-	TRBJ1-5	TRBV28	-
CASSRSGGTADTQYF	TGTGCCAGCAGTCGAAGCGGGGGGACCGCAGATACGCAGTATTTT	15	TRBD2	TRBJ2-3	TRBV6-4	-